This TCR beta chain was sequenced for a study of control samples from healthy donors and cancer patients. The length of the CDR3 is 13 residues. Unmatched junction bases numbered 2, after V lost 5 bases and J lost 4 bases. Germline values: CDR1 SGHVS, CDR2 FNYEAQ. This clone showed up just once. Clones were sequenced by immunoSEQ multiplex PCR, and TCRdb holds only the in-frame ones, with some missing. Among some 54,000 clones listed, approximately 95% were seen once. This TCR came from a woman in her thirties in good health. This chain uses TRBV7-6 with TRBJ2-1; 7 bases align to TRBD1. The sequencing input was blood. The DNA of the CDR3 is TGTGCCAGCAGCCCGGGACAGTACAATGAGCAGTTCTTC. Its translation: CASSPGQYNEQFF.